This is a list of T cell receptor beta chains from one sample in a study of tumor-infiltrating lymphocytes in primary liver carcinoma. TCRdb redid the calling of the multiplex PCR reads with MiXCR, one entry per CDR3 protein. The sample contains roughly 20,000 distinct CDR3 sequences, over 70% of which appear only once. The specimen sequenced was liver tumor tissue from sampling region 4. The receptors here all came from a woman between 25 and 40 years old with primary liver carcinoma and hepatitis B virus infection. CDR3s include the opening cysteine and the closing phenylalanine or tryptophan. Each record gives: CDR3 protein, CDR3 DNA, D gene, V gene, J gene, clone size. The D gene is left open where the match is weak. The listing skips clone size in some rows; elsewhere it reads once, few, many or a size class.

cdr3_aa: CVSSLVFGGSFYNEQFF
cdr3_nt: TGTGTCAGCAGCTTAGTTTTTGGCGGGAGCTTCTACAATGAGCAGTTCTTC
d_call: TRBD2
v_call: TRBV7-9
j_call: TRBJ2-1
clone_size: NA

cdr3_aa: CAISLTATRDVQFF
cdr3_nt: TGTGCCATCAGTCTCACGGCGACCAGGGATGTGCAGTTCTTC
d_call: NA
v_call: TRBV10-3
j_call: TRBJ2-1
clone_size: NA

cdr3_aa: CASRSRDSAYQETQYF
cdr3_nt: TGCGCCAGCAGATCCCGGGACTCGGCCTACCAAGAGACCCAGTACTTT
d_call: NA
v_call: TRBV11-2
j_call: TRBJ2-5
clone_size: once

cdr3_aa: CASSSYPGPYVYEQNF
cdr3_nt: TGTGCCAGCAGCTCATATCCGGGTCCCTATGTCTACGAGCAGAATTTC
d_call: NA
v_call: TRBV11-2
j_call: TRBJ2-7
clone_size: NA

cdr3_aa: CASCLLSGEGETQYF
cdr3_nt: TGCGCCAGCTGCTTACTATCGGGAGAAGGAGAGACCCAGTACTTC
d_call: NA
v_call: TRBV5-1
j_call: TRBJ2-5
clone_size: NA

cdr3_aa: CTSSSGQEQFF
cdr3_nt: TGTACCAGTAGCTCGGGACAAGAGCAGTTCTTC
d_call: NA
v_call: TRBV12-3/TRBV12-4
j_call: TRBJ2-1
clone_size: NA

cdr3_aa: CASSPCEGKLFF
cdr3_nt: TGTGCTAGCAGCCCCTGTGAGGGAAAACTGTTTTTC
d_call: NA
v_call: TRBV11-2
j_call: TRBJ1-4
clone_size: NA

cdr3_aa: CSATGEDEGYYVQYF
cdr3_nt: TGCAGCGCCACTGGGGAAGATGAGGGTTACTACGTGCAGTACTTC
d_call: NA
v_call: TRBV29-1
j_call: TRBJ2-7
clone_size: few

cdr3_aa: CASSYTGGYSNQPQHF
cdr3_nt: TGTGCCAGCAGCTATACAGGGGGCTATAGCAATCAGCCCCAGCATTTT
d_call: TRBD1
v_call: TRBV11-3
j_call: TRBJ1-5
clone_size: NA

cdr3_aa: CASNQGNSFYGYTF
cdr3_nt: TGTGCCAGCAACCAAGGAAACAGCTTCTATGGCTACACCTTC
d_call: NA
v_call: TRBV14
j_call: TRBJ1-2
clone_size: few

cdr3_aa: CAISGAGETGEQYF
cdr3_nt: TGTGCCATCAGCGGAGCGGGAGAAACTGGCGAGCAGTACTTC
d_call: TRBD2
v_call: TRBV10-3
j_call: TRBJ2-7
clone_size: NA

cdr3_aa: CASSPSRTGNSPLHF
cdr3_nt: TGTGCCAGCAGCCCCAGCCGGACGGGCAATTCACCCCTCCACTTT
d_call: NA
v_call: TRBV11-2
j_call: TRBJ1-6
clone_size: many

cdr3_aa: CVSSLAPRITGELFF
cdr3_nt: TGTGTCAGCAGCTTGGCACCTAGAATCACCGGAGAGCTGTTTTTT
d_call: NA
v_call: TRBV5-6
j_call: TRBJ2-2
clone_size: NA

cdr3_aa: CASSTLGVEETQYF
cdr3_nt: TGTGCCAGCAGCACCCTAGGGGTAGAAGAGACACAGTACTTC
d_call: NA
v_call: TRBV28
j_call: TRBJ2-5
clone_size: NA

cdr3_aa: CASSQLDMVAEDSVTQYF
cdr3_nt: TGCGCCAGCAGCCAACTAGACATGGTAGCAGAAGACTCGGTTACGCAGTATTTT
d_call: NA
v_call: TRBV4-1
j_call: TRBJ2-3
clone_size: NA

cdr3_aa: CASRPYRGHNEQFF
cdr3_nt: TGTGCCAGCAGGCCCTACAGGGGCCACAATGAGCAGTTCTTC
d_call: TRBD1
v_call: TRBV6-5
j_call: TRBJ2-1
clone_size: medium-sized

cdr3_aa: CASSLDQGIYNEQSF
cdr3_nt: TGTGCTAGCAGCTTAGATCAGGGAATCTACAATGAGCAGTCCTTC
d_call: NA
v_call: TRBV11-2
j_call: TRBJ2-1
clone_size: NA

cdr3_aa: CASSPRADFVYEQYF
cdr3_nt: TGCGCCAGCAGCCCGAGGGCGGACTTCGTTTACGAGCAGTACTTC
d_call: NA
v_call: TRBV5-1
j_call: TRBJ2-7
clone_size: medium-sized

cdr3_aa: CASSTGMGLTQYF
cdr3_nt: TGTGCCAGTAGTACCGGCATGGGGCTGACCCAGTACTTC
d_call: NA
v_call: TRBV6-5
j_call: TRBJ2-5
clone_size: few

cdr3_aa: CASSLSVWLGDPDDTQYF
cdr3_nt: TGTGCCAGCAGCCTGTCGGTCTGGTTGGGTGATCCCGATGATACGCAGTATTTT
d_call: NA
v_call: TRBV4-3
j_call: TRBJ2-3
clone_size: few

cdr3_aa: CASSERFLALKSNYGCTF
cdr3_nt: NA
d_call: NA
v_call: TRBV6-1
j_call: TRBJ1-2
clone_size: NA

cdr3_aa: CAGSVDGHPSPTDTQYF
cdr3_nt: TGTGCCGGCAGCGTAGACGGACACCCCTCACCCACAGATACGCAGTATTTT
d_call: NA
v_call: TRBV5-4
j_call: TRBJ2-3
clone_size: NA

cdr3_aa: CAISPAGTRDEQFF
cdr3_nt: TGTGCCATCAGTCCCGCAGGGACCCGGGATGAGCAGTTCTTC
d_call: NA
v_call: TRBV10-3
j_call: TRBJ2-1
clone_size: NA

cdr3_aa: CARSHAGTFTVTSGRQNIKYF
cdr3_nt: TGTGCCAGAAGCCATGCCGGGACATTTACCGTGACTAGCGGGAGACAAAACATTAAGTACTTC
d_call: TRBD2
v_call: TRBV11-2
j_call: TRBJ2-4
clone_size: NA

cdr3_aa: CELHGASSPYTGELFF
cdr3_nt: TGTGAGCTTCACGGCGCTTCGTCGCCTTACACCGGGGAGCTGTTTTTT
d_call: NA
v_call: TRBV25-1
j_call: TRBJ2-2
clone_size: NA

cdr3_aa: CASRERSVPLSHLHF
cdr3_nt: TGTGCCAGTAGGGAAAGGAGTGTCCCCCTTTCACACCTCCACTTT
d_call: NA
v_call: TRBV6-5
j_call: TRBJ1-6
clone_size: once

cdr3_aa: CASCQRTGFTGDLFF
cdr3_nt: TGTGCCAGCTGTCAGCGGACAGGGTTCACCGGGGACCTGTTTTTT
d_call: TRBD1
v_call: TRBV6-5
j_call: TRBJ2-2
clone_size: once

cdr3_aa: CASSQDRWTGQVQYF
cdr3_nt: TGCGCCAGTAGCCAAGATCGATGGACAGGGCAGGTGCAGTACTTC
d_call: TRBD1
v_call: TRBV4-3
j_call: TRBJ2-7
clone_size: once

cdr3_aa: CASSQVHLGHGGPREQYF
cdr3_nt: TGTGCCAGCAGCCAGGTACACCTAGGACATGGGGGACCGCGTGAGCAGTACTTC
d_call: NA
v_call: TRBV4-2
j_call: TRBJ2-7
clone_size: NA

cdr3_aa: CAISESQAARGYNEQFF
cdr3_nt: TGTGCCATCAGTGAGTCCCAAGCGGCCAGGGGCTACAATGAGCAGTTCTTC
d_call: NA
v_call: TRBV10-3
j_call: TRBJ2-1
clone_size: medium-sized

cdr3_aa: CASSDQDRGRKKWSNTEAFF
cdr3_nt: TGTGCCAGCAGCGACCAGGACAGGGGGCGCAAGAAGTGGAGTAACACTGAAGCTTTCTTT
d_call: TRBD1
v_call: TRBV11-2
j_call: TRBJ1-1
clone_size: NA

cdr3_aa: CAISGQPGLAGTGGNEQFF
cdr3_nt: TGTGCCATCAGTGGTCAACCGGGACTAGCGGGGACCGGGGGAAATGAGCAGTTCTTC
d_call: TRBD2
v_call: TRBV10-3
j_call: TRBJ2-1
clone_size: NA

cdr3_aa: CASGLGVRGSYEQYF
cdr3_nt: TGTGCCAGCGGCCTAGGAGTTAGAGGTTCCTACGAGCAGTACTTC
d_call: NA
v_call: TRBV11-2
j_call: TRBJ2-7
clone_size: NA

cdr3_aa: CASSLDVSISPLHF
cdr3_nt: TGTGCCAGCAGCTTAGACGTCAGTATCTCACCCCTCCACTTT
d_call: NA
v_call: TRBV5-5
j_call: TRBJ1-6
clone_size: NA

cdr3_aa: CASCVDGHPPPTDTRYF
cdr3_nt: TGTGCCAGCTGCGTAGACGGACACCCTCCACCCACCGATACGCGGTATTTC
d_call: NA
v_call: TRBV5-4
j_call: TRBJ2-3
clone_size: NA

cdr3_aa: CASSRTLQGRGDTQYF
cdr3_nt: TGTGCCAGCAGCCGGACGCTACAGGGGAGGGGAGATACACAGTATTTT
d_call: NA
v_call: TRBV11-2
j_call: TRBJ2-3
clone_size: once

cdr3_aa: CASILVENTKAFF
cdr3_nt: TGTGCCAGCATCTTAGTGGAGAACACTAAAGCTTTCTTT
d_call: NA
v_call: TRBV11-3
j_call: TRBJ1-1
clone_size: NA

cdr3_aa: CASSDSLAGDNEQFF
cdr3_nt: TGTGCCAGCAGTGATTCACTAGCGGGGGACAATGAGCAGTTCTTC
d_call: TRBD2
v_call: TRBV12-3/TRBV12-4
j_call: TRBJ2-1
clone_size: NA

cdr3_aa: CASSHAGTFSGTSGSQNIQYF
cdr3_nt: TGTGCCAGCAGCCATGCCGGGACATTTTCTGGGACTAGTGGGAGCCAAAACATTCAGTACTTC
d_call: TRBD2
v_call: TRBV11-2
j_call: TRBJ2-4
clone_size: NA

cdr3_aa: CVINYGLRGYNEQFF
cdr3_nt: TGTGTCATCAACTACGGACTGCGGGGCTACAATGAGCAGTTCTTC
d_call: NA
v_call: TRBV12-3/TRBV12-4
j_call: TRBJ2-1
clone_size: NA